This is a list of T cell receptor beta chains from one sample in a study of blood T cell repertoires in COVID-19. The protocol was immunoSEQ multiplex PCR, while the TCRdb copy is restricted to in-frame clones and leaves out a portion. The table has about 150,000 clones, 80% to 90% seen once. Sequencing used peripheral blood. The source of these receptors is a woman in her 50s with active or convalescent COVID-19. Both conserved end residues are part of each CDR3. The order of the fields is J gene, V gene, D gene, clone size, CDR3 DNA, CDR3 protein. A D gene is named only where the DNA matches it firmly. A clone size is listed for some rows: how often the clone was seen (once, few, many), or a class if it is expanded.

TRBJ2-3,TRBV5-1,NA,once,TGCGCCAGCAGCTCCCACAGGGCAGAAGATACGCAGTATTTT,CASSSHRAEDTQYF
TRBJ1-4,TRBV21-1,NA,NA,TGTGCCAGCAGCGGGGCACATGGTATACTGTTTTTT,CASSGAHGILFF
TRBJ1-5,TRBV7-9,NA,NA,TGTGCCAGCAGCTCGGACAGCAGGGGCTGGCCCCAGCATTTT,CASSSDSRGWPQHF
TRBJ2-7,TRBV5-4,TRBD1,NA,TGTGCCAGCAGCTTGACTCCCGACAGGGATGGCTCCTACGAGCAGTACTTC,CASSLTPDRDGSYEQYF
TRBJ2-4,TRBV2,NA,NA,TGTGCCAGCAGCGCAAAGAGGGATAAAAACATTCAGTACTTC,CASSAKRDKNIQYF
TRBJ2-2,TRBV19,NA,NA,TGTGCCAGTAGTATAGGTAGGGGTCGAACAAACACCGGGGAGCTGTTTTTT,CASSIGRGRTNTGELFF
TRBJ1-5,TRBV3-1/TRBV3-2,NA,NA,TGTGCCAGCAGCCAAGATGCGGATCAGCCCCAGCATTTT,CASSQDADQPQHF
TRBJ2-3,TRBV14,NA,NA,TGTGCCAGCAGCCTCCGGATTGGGGGCTCGACCCTTGCAGATACGCAGTATTTT,CASSLRIGGSTLADTQYF
TRBJ1-5,TRBV30,TRBD1,NA,TGTGCCTGGTCACTCGGACAGGTTAGCAATCAGCCCCAGCATTTT,CAWSLGQVSNQPQHF
TRBJ2-7,TRBV6-6,TRBD2,NA,TGTGCCAGCAGGCTAGCGGGAGAAGGAGACGAGCAGTACTTC,CASRLAGEGDEQYF
TRBJ2-1,TRBV29-1,NA,NA,TGCAGCGTTGGGAGGCCCGAAAATGAGCAGTTCTTC,CSVGRPENEQFF
TRBJ2-7,TRBV27,TRBD1,NA,TGTGCCAGCAGTTCGGCCGGGACAGGGGCTTCCCAGTACTTC,CASSSAGTGASQYF
TRBJ1-5,TRBV7-9,NA,NA,TGTGCCAGCAGCCCTGGGGTTGGACAATCAGAGCCCCAGCATTTT,CASSPGVGQSEPQHF
TRBJ2-1,TRBV5-1,TRBD1,NA,TGCGCCAGCAGCGACCCGGGACAGGGATATCATGAGCAGTTCTTC,CASSDPGQGYHEQFF
TRBJ1-3,TRBV27,NA,NA,TGTGCCAGCAGTTTATCGATTCTAGCGAGAAACACCATATATTTT,CASSLSILARNTIYF
TRBJ1-6,TRBV15,TRBD1,NA,TGTGCCACCAGGGATCCAGGGGGTTTTATTTCACCCCTCCACTTT,CATRDPGGFISPLHF
TRBJ2-2,TRBV27,NA,NA,TGTGCCAGCAGTTTAAGGGCGGGTGGCACGAACACCGGGGAGCTGTTTTTT,CASSLRAGGTNTGELFF
TRBJ1-3,TRBV2,NA,NA,TGTGCCAGCACCACACAGGGTATAGCTGGAAACACCATATATTTT,CASTTQGIAGNTIYF
TRBJ2-1,TRBV27,TRBD2,NA,TGTGCCAGCAGGCCTGGGACTAGAGGATACAATGAGCAGTTCTTC,CASRPGTRGYNEQFF
TRBJ2-5,TRBV6-5,NA,NA,TGTGCCAGCAGGGAGGGGGGGGGCCAGTACTTC,CASREGGGQYF
TRBJ2-5,TRBV5-6,TRBD1,NA,TGTGCCAGCAGCTCCTCGACAGGGGGCTTCCAAGAGACCCAGTACTTC,CASSSSTGGFQETQYF
TRBJ2-7,TRBV5-4,NA,NA,TGTGCCAGCAGCTTCGGCCCAACCGACAAGACCTACGAGCAGTACTTC,CASSFGPTDKTYEQYF
TRBJ2-1,TRBV19,TRBD2,NA,TGTGCCAGTAGTATGTATACTAGCGGTTTCTACAATGAGCAGTTCTTC,CASSMYTSGFYNEQFF
TRBJ1-4,TRBV11-2,TRBD1,NA,TGTGCCAGCAGCCCAGGGGGGAAGGCTAATGAAAAACTGTTTTTT,CASSPGGKANEKLFF
TRBJ2-2,TRBV27,TRBD2,once,TGTGCCAGCAGTTTGGGGACTAGCGGGGGAAAGGCGGACACCGGGGAGCTGTTTTTT,CASSLGTSGGKADTGELFF
TRBJ1-5,TRBV24-1,TRBD1,NA,TGTGCCACCAGTGATTCACAGGGGAGCAATCAGCCCCAGCATTTT,CATSDSQGSNQPQHF
TRBJ1-1,TRBV6-5,NA,once,TGTGCCAGCAGTTTTGGAGGGAGAGCTTTCTTT,CASSFGGRAFF
TRBJ2-6,TRBV2,NA,NA,TGTGCCAGCAGCAGGTCCTCTGGGGCCAACGTCCTGACTTTC,CASSRSSGANVLTF
TRBJ1-2,TRBV5-8,TRBD1,NA,TGTGCCAGCAGCTTGGGGACAGGGCCCTATGGCTACACCTTC,CASSLGTGPYGYTF
TRBJ1-4,TRBV4-3,TRBD1,NA,TGCGCCAGCAGCCAAGGGGCTCGGCAGGGGGATGAAAAACTGTTTTTT,CASSQGARQGDEKLFF
TRBJ1-2,TRBV29-1,TRBD1,NA,TGCAGCGTTGAAAGAGACAGGGGGGCAGGTGGCTACACCTTC,CSVERDRGAGGYTF
TRBJ2-3,TRBV30,TRBD2,once,TGTGCCTGGAAGGCGTCTAGCGGGGTGGTAGATACGCAGTATTTT,CAWKASSGVVDTQYF
TRBJ1-1,TRBV11-2,NA,NA,TGTGCCAGCAGCTTAGATTGGGGCAGCCCCGGGAACACTGAAGCTTTCTTT,CASSLDWGSPGNTEAFF
TRBJ2-7,TRBV6-6,TRBD2,NA,TGTGCCAGCAGTTCATCACTAGCGGGGGGACTAGAGCAGTACTTC,CASSSSLAGGLEQYF
TRBJ2-1,TRBV3-1/TRBV3-2,NA,NA,TGTGCCAGCAGCCAACTAGGAGGTGAGCAGTTCTTC,CASSQLGGEQFF
TRBJ2-2,TRBV27,TRBD1,NA,TGTGCCAGCAGTTTATCGGGACAGGGGTCGAACACCGGGGAGCTGTTTTTT,CASSLSGQGSNTGELFF
TRBJ2-1,TRBV4-3,NA,NA,TGCGCCAGCAGCCAAGGCGGGATTATCTACAATGAGCAGTTCTTC,CASSQGGIIYNEQFF
TRBJ1-2,TRBV6-1,NA,few,TGTGCCAGCAGTGAAGCGGGCTATAATGGCTACACCTTC,CASSEAGYNGYTF
TRBJ1-1,TRBV7-3,TRBD1,once,TGTGCCAGCAGCCGACAGGGAAACACTGAAGCTTTCTTT,CASSRQGNTEAFF
TRBJ1-1,TRBV5-6,TRBD1,NA,TGTGCCAGCAGCCGACAGGGAAGGGGGAACACTGAAGCTTTCTTT,CASSRQGRGNTEAFF